This T cell receptor beta chain is drawn from a study of T-cell reconstitution after alpha-beta-depleted transplantation in children. The CDR3 spans 15 residues. Trimming took 3 bases from V and 0 from J; bases not matched to a gene: 2. Preparing the TCRbeta library involved the use of unique molecular identifiers. TCRdb re-derived calls from the PCR reads in MiXCR, one entry per CDR3 protein. The sample lists more than 250,000 distinct CDR3 sequences, approximately 9.8% occurring once. The clonotype was recovered from a human donor who donated a stem cell graft to a child with SCID. This specimen was PBMCs from the stem cell graft donor, taken from the stem cell graft. V usage is TRBV12-3 or TRBV12-4 and J usage is TRBJ2-3; 8 positions match TRBD1. This chain's CDR3 is CASSFDRGSTDTQYF. DNA for the CDR3: TGTGCCAGCAGTTTTGACAGGGGTAGCACAGATACGCAGTATTTT.